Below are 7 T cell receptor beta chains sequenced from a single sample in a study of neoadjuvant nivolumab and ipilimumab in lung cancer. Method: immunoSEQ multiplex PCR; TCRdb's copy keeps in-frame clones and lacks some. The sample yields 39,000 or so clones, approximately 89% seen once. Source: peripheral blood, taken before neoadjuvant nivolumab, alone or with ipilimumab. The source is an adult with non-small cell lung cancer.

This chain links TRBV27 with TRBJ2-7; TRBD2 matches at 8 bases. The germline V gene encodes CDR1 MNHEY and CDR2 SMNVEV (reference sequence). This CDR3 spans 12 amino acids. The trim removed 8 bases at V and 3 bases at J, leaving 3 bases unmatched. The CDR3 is CASHGTSYEQYF. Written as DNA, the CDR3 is TGTGCCAGCCACGGGACTAGCTACGAGCAGTACTTC.

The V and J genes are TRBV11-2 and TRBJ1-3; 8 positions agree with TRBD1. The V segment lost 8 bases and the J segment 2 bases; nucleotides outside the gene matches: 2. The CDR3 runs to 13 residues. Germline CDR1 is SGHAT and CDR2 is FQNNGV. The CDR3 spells CASSTGAGNTIYF. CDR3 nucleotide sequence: TGTGCCAGCTCGACAGGGGCTGGAAACACCATATATTTT.

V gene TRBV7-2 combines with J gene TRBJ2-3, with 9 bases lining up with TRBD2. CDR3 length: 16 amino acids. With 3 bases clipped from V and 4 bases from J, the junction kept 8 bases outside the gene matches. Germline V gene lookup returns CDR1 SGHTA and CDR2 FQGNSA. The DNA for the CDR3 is TGTGCCAGCAGCTTCGTAGCGGGGGCTAGATCAGATACGCAGTATTTT. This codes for CASSFVAGARSDTQYF.

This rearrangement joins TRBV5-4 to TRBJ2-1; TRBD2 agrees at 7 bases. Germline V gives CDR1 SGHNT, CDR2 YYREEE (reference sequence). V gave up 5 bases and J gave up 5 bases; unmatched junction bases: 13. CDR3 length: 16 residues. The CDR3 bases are TGTGCCAGCAGAAACGGACTAGGCGATTGGGACAATGAGCAGTTCTTC. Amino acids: CASRNGLGDWDNEQFF.

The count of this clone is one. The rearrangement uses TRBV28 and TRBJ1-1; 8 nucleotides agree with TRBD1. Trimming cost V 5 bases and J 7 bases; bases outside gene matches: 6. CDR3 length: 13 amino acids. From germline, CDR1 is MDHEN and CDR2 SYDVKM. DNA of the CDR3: TGTGCCAGCAGTCCGATACAGGGGGATGAAGCTTTCTTT. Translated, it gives CASSPIQGDEAFF.

CDR3: CASSPGLAGGTGHEQYF. The DNA for the CDR3 is TGTGCCAGCTCACCGGGACTAGCGGGAGGTACCGGCCACGAGCAGTACTTC. The chain joins TRBV18 to TRBJ2-7; 15 positions agree with TRBD2. CDR1 is KGHSH, CDR2 LQKENI, per germline. V lost 3 bases, J lost 5 bases, and 8 bases stayed unmatched. CDR3 length equals 17 residues.

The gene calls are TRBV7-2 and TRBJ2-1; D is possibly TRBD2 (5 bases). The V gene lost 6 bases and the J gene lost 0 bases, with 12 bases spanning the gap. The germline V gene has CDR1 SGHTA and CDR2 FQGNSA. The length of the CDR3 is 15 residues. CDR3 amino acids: CASRQAVSSYNEQFF. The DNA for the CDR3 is TGTGCCAGCAGACAAGCGGTGAGCTCCTACAATGAGCAGTTCTTC.